The 4 T cell receptor beta chains reported below all come from one sample, sequenced in a study of CD8 T cells in Susac syndrome. RNA totalling roughly 0.45 to 1 ug underwent reverse transcription with random hexamers. From the immunoSEQ multiplex PCR reads, TCRdb called clonotypes with MiXCR, one entry per CDR3 protein. The sample consists of around 200,000 distinct CDR3 sequences, 90% to 96% of them appearing once. What was sequenced was CD4+ T cells from PBMCs. These receptors were collected from a human donor with Susac syndrome.

The CDR3 is CASSGAEGYEQYF. CDR3 DNA: TGTGCCAGCAGCGGAGCGGAGGGCTACGAGCAGTACTTC. The J gene is TRBJ2-7, the V gene TRBV2; tentative D call: TRBD2 (6 bases). Germline V gives CDR1 SNHLY, CDR2 FYNNEI. Trimming took off 6 bases at V and 3 bases at J, with 12 bases between the two ends. CDR3 length equals 13 residues.

The V and J genes are TRBV7-3 and TRBJ2-1; weak D call: TRBD1 (6 bases). Germline V gene data show CDR1 as SGHTA and CDR2 as FQGTGA. The CDR3 runs to 15 residues. Trimming took off 5 bases at V and 4 bases at J, with 15 bases between the two ends. CDR3 DNA: TGTGCCAGCAGCCTAAACACAGGGCTGTACAATGAGCAGTTCTTC. Amino acids: CASSLNTGLYNEQFF.

The V gene is TRBV29-1, the J gene TRBJ2-7; 8 bases are shared with TRBD1. Germline V gives CDR1 SQVTM, CDR2 ANQGSEA. CDR3 length: 11 residues. Trimming took 6 bases from V and 12 from J; bases not matched to a gene: 10. The CDR3 DNA sequence: TGCAGCGTCTACGGACAGGGAAGTACGTACTTC. Translated, it gives CSVYGQGSTYF.

The chain links TRBV11-2 to TRBJ1-1, with TRBD1 as a possible D gene (5 bases). Trimming stripped 1 base from V and 5 bases from J, with 11 bases between. CDR3 length equals 14 residues. CDR1 and CDR2 from the germline V gene are SGHAT and FQNNGV. In nucleotides, the CDR3 is TGTGCCAGCAGCTTAGCAGGGATGAGGACTGAAGCTTTCTTT. Translated: CASSLAGMRTEAFF.